This T cell receptor beta chain appears in the sequencing data of a study of T cell repertoires in aging, cancer and after chemotherapy. There are 13 residues in the CDR3. V was clipped by 5 bases and J by 5 bases, with 10 bases between them. TRB rearrangements spanning V, D and J were amplified using mixed TRB-A/B primers. TCRdb itself ran the multiplex PCR reads through MiXCR, one entry per CDR3 protein. The profile covers 4,900 or so distinct CDR3 sequences, with approximately 25% appearing a single time and 15% to 20% taken by the ten largest. General study findings and limits: Untreated cancer patients had significantly lower blood TCR diversity than age-matched healthy donors. In each cancer cohort, median generation probability increased across chemotherapy, suggesting thymic output rebounded. In healthy donors, age-related TCR diversity loss mainly reflected lost richness.

This clonotype was detected only a few times. Antigen specificity is unknown. Peripheral blood genomic DNA, not sorted cells or RNA, was the template. The chain carries TRBV12-3 or TRBV12-4 and TRBJ1-5; D not resolved. Material for sequencing was blood. The clonotype originates from a human donor in good health. CDR3 DNA: TGTGCCAGCAGTACGACACAATATCAGCCCCAGCATTTT. Translated: CASSTTQYQPQHF.